The clone carrying this T cell receptor beta chain was picked up a small number of times. Its antigen remains unknown. With a much larger clone just one base away, this may be a read error. The data originate from a study of CD8+CD57+ T cells in acquired aplastic anemia. General study results and limits: A significant difference in CD8+ Simpson's diversity between patients and controls was not found.

CDR1 MGHRA and CDR2 YSYEKL come from the germline V gene. V lost 4 bases, J lost 2 bases, and 15 bases lay in between. The CDR3 consists of 15 residues. Genomic DNA was employed as the template in profiling TCR beta VDJ and CDR3. TCRdb independently ran MiXCR on the reads; one entry per CDR3 protein. This table has about 170,000 distinct CDR3 sequences, around 40% appearing once. The J gene is TRBJ2-7, the V gene TRBV4-1; D is uncertain. The sequenced sample was sorted CD4+, CD8+, or CD8+CD57+ T cells (not recorded which) from PBMCs. The receptor's source is a human donor in good health. The CDR3 spells CASSREVSRTYEQYF. As DNA, the CDR3 is TGCGCCAGCAGCCGAGAGGTGAGTCGAACCTACGAGCAGTACTTC.